This T cell receptor (beta chain) comes out of a study of T cell repertoires in aging, cancer and after chemotherapy. Study-wide context: Repeat sampling of healthy donors over several months to years showed clear clonal overlap.

The template was genomic DNA from peripheral blood, not RNA. Between the trimmed V and J ends, which lost 0 bases and 4 bases, there was a span of 19 bases. The CDR3 totals 18 residues. This clonotype is medium-sized (0.01 to 0.1%) in the sample. Rearranged V-D-J TRB sequences were amplified with a mixed TRB-A/B primer pool. MiXCR, applied by TCRdb to the multiplex PCR reads, yields one record per CDR3 protein. Of about 11,000 distinct CDR3 sequences listed, 20% to 30% were seen once; the top ten hold about 1.9%. The chain carries TRBV12-3 or TRBV12-4 and TRBJ1-3, with D perhaps matching TRBD1 (5 bases). This clonotype was sampled from a human donor in good health. Sequenced sample: blood. CDR3 coding DNA: TGTGCCAGCAGTTTAGCAGTAGGAGGGCCAGGGTCCGGAAACACCATATATTTT. Amino acids: CASSLAVGGPGSGNTIYF.